Included here is one TCR beta chain sequence, with context. These data originate in a study of T cells expressing NK-cell markers. Germline loops: CDR1 LNHDA, CDR2 SQIVND (reference sequence). The CDR3 contains 14 residues. Each CDR3 protein gets one entry in TCRdb, which reprocessed the 5' RACE reads and gives no DNA. This table lists some 340,000 distinct CDR3 sequences. The sample taken for sequencing was blood T cells: a sorted CD56 or NKG2C T cell subset, CD4+ or CD8+ T cells, or bulk PBMC T cells (not recorded which). This rearrangement joins TRBV19 to TRBJ2-1; checking the TCRdb D call of TRBD1 is not possible without DNA. This TCR was recovered from a man aged 18 to 69 in good health. CDR3 sequence: CATLLPGPYNEQFF.